Presented here are 8 T cell receptor beta chains from one specimen sequenced in a study of cytomegalovirus exposure and HLA in healthy donors (dated by TCRdb to 2016 to 2017). The library was obtained by the immunoSEQ multiplex PCR assay. For the multiplex PCR, a mixture combining 60 forward primers for TCR Vbeta segments and 13 reverse primers for TCR Jbeta segments was used. The immuneACCESS repertoire file appears here via TCRdb, limited to in-frame rearrangements. These files lack a portion of the clones; in checked studies, under half of the deficit traces to unresolved V genes, and the cause of the others is not known. Within this sample are over 150,000 clones, with around 77% of them counted one time only. The leading ten clones occupy just under 3% of the sample. Sample: PBMCs. These receptors were collected from a woman aged 30 to 39 in good health and CMV-seronegative.

Written as DNA, the CDR3 is TGTGCCAGTAGTGTATCCGGGACAGGGTACTACGAGCAGTACTTC. This translates into CASSVSGTGYYEQYF. This chain uses TRBV19 with TRBJ2-7, with TRBD1 identical over 9 bases. Germline lookup yields CDR1 LNHDA and CDR2 SQIVND (reference sequence). There are 15 residues in the CDR3. V was pared by 5 bases and J by 3 bases, with 8 bases of the junction left unmatched.

The rearrangement uses TRBV18 and TRBJ2-5; the match to TRBD2 covers 7 bases. The CDR3 consists of 15 residues. CDR1 and CDR2 (germline): KGHSH, LQKENI. The trim removed 0 bases at V and 5 bases at J, leaving 6 bases unmatched. The CDR3 DNA reads as TGTGCCAGCTCACCACCGGGAGCGGGATCTGAGACCCAGTACTTC. Its translation is CASSPPGAGSETQYF. The full variable domain, completed using reference TRBV18 and TRBJ2-5, is NAGVMQNPRHLVRRRGQEARLRCSPMKGHSHVYWYRQLPEEGLKFMVYLQKENIIDESGMPKERFSAEFPKEGPSILRIQQVVRGDSAAYFCASSPPGAGSETQYFGPGTRLLVL.

V is TRBV7-2 and J is TRBJ1-4; the match to TRBD1 covers 9 bases. V lost 5 bases and J lost 7; bases outside the gene matches: 5. Germline loops: CDR1 SGHTA, CDR2 FQGNSA. This CDR3 region has 14 residues. The CDR3 is CASSPGTGREKLFF. The CDR3, as DNA: TGTGCCAGCAGCCCCGGGACAGGGCGTGAAAAACTGTTTTTT. Filled out from reference TRBV7-2 and TRBJ1-4, the complete variable domain reads GAGVSQSPSNKVTEKGKDVELRCDPISGHTALYWYRQSLGQGLEFLIYFQGNSAPDKSGLPSDRFSAERTGGSVSTLTIQRTQQEDSAVYLCASSPGTGREKLFFGSGTQLSVL.

The chain joins TRBV5-1 to TRBJ2-3; D is unclear. Trimming left V 7 bases short and J 1 base short, with 10 bases between. The CDR3 runs 13 residues. The germline gives CDR1 SGHRS, CDR2 YFSETQ. DNA of the CDR3: TGCGCCAGCTCTAGAGAACGCACAGATACGCAGTATTTT. This codes for CASSRERTDTQYF.

The V call is TRBV5-1, the J call TRBJ2-7, with TRBD1 matching 11 bases. Per the germline V gene, CDR1 is SGHRS and CDR2 is YFSETQ. The length of the CDR3 is 15 residues. V was clipped by 0 bases and J by 2 bases; unmatched bases: 1. The CDR3 is CASSLGGQGAYEQYF. CDR3 bases: TGCGCCAGCAGCTTGGGGGGACAGGGGGCCTACGAGCAGTACTTC.

Concerning this clone itself: The sample carries other DNA sequences with the same CDR3. The CDR3, as DNA: TGTGCCAGCAGCCTACAGGGTACCGGGGAGCTGTTTTTT. Translated, it gives CASSLQGTGELFF. The V call is TRBV6-5, the J call TRBJ2-2, with a weak D call TRBD1 (6 bases). Trimming cost V 6 bases and J 5 bases, with 10 bases left between them. The CDR3 totals 13 residues. Germline V gene sequence: CDR1 MNHEY, CDR2 SVGAGI.

The V and J genes are TRBV28 and TRBJ2-3; 7 bases are shared with TRBD2. The length of the CDR3 is 15 residues. The J segment lost 0 bases and the V segment lost 7 bases, leaving 7 bases of the junction unmatched. The germline V gene has CDR1 MDHEN and CDR2 SYDVKM. In nucleotides, the CDR3 is TGTGCCAGCAATTCTCGGCGGGAGAGCACAGATACGCAGTATTTT. Its protein product is CASNSRRESTDTQYF.

This chain connects TRBV29-1 to TRBJ2-7; D ambiguous. This CDR3 region has 9 residues. Germline CDR1 is SQVTM and CDR2 is ANQGSEA. V was cut by 7 bases and J by 7 bases, with 8 bases left in between. The CDR3 DNA follows: TGCAGCGGAACTCGAGAGCAGTACTTC. This translates into CSGTREQYF.